One and the same sample provided the 23 T cell receptor beta chains below, sequenced in a study of beta chain features in type 1 diabetes. Isolated RNA was reverse transcribed in full, so expressed TCRB transcripts were sequenced. Clones were read by immunoSEQ multiplex PCR, and TCRdb kept only the in-frame ones, dropping some. Of around 650,000 clones in the sample, 9.5% to 15% were seen once. Their antigen targets remain unknown. Study-level results: All four CD4+ subsets from Type 1 diabetes patients carried moderately but significantly shorter TCRB CDR3s.

The sequenced sample was naive CD4+ T cells from blood. The receptors shown here come from a man aged 25 to 45 with type 1 diabetes.

The chain joins TRBV7-6 to TRBJ2-6; TRBD1 is a possible D gene (6 bases). V lost 5 bases and J 3 bases, leaving 14 bases between the germline ends. Germline V gene lookup returns CDR1 SGHVS and CDR2 FNYEAQ. The CDR3 sequence is 16 residues long. The CDR3 loop is CASSRGGANGANVLTF. The CDR3 DNA reads as TGTGCCAGCAGCCGTGGGGGCGCGAATGGGGCCAACGTCCTGACTTTC.

This CDR3 is CAPLRGPSPNTIYF. The CDR3 DNA is TGTGCTCCGCTCAGGGGGCCGTCACCAAACACCATATATTTT. J is TRBJ1-3 and V is TRBV7-6, with 8 bases that match TRBD1. In germline, CDR1 is SGHVS, CDR2 FNYEAQ. The length of the CDR3 is 14 residues.

The rearrangement joins TRBV11-2 to TRBJ2-4, with D unresolved. Germline V gives CDR1 SGHAT, CDR2 FQNNGV. V was shortened by 3 bases and J by 8 bases, with 14 bases between the two germline ends. CDR3 length: 14 residues. In DNA form, the CDR3 reads TGTGCCAGCAGCTTCCCGGACCTCCGGGACATTCAGTACTTC. It is translated as CASSFPDLRDIQYF.

The V and J genes are TRBV18 and TRBJ2-7; 8 bases are a match to TRBD1. Trimming at V came to 0 bases and at J to 6 bases, leaving 1 base not matched to a gene. Germline values: CDR1 KGHSH, CDR2 LQKENI. This CDR3 has 13 amino acids. The CDR3 region is CASSPPDRVEQYF. The CDR3, as DNA: TGTGCCAGCTCACCACCGGACAGGGTCGAGCAGTACTTC.

The chain has TRBV7-2 and TRBJ1-1; no clear D gene. Trimming left V 1 base short and J 3 bases short, with 6 bases between. Per the germline V gene, CDR1 is SGHTA and CDR2 is FQGNSA. The CDR3 contains 13 residues. CDR3 bases: TGTGCCAGCAGCTTAGGCTCTGACACTGAAGCTTTCTTT. Its translation: CASSLGSDTEAFF.

This clone was recorded once. The V gene is TRBV25-1, the J gene TRBJ2-3, with 11 bases fitting TRBD2. This CDR3 is 14 amino acids long. Germline V gene data show CDR1 as MGHDK and CDR2 as SYGVNS. V shed 5 bases, J shed 4 bases, and the junction held 2 bases outside the gene matches. This chain's CDR3 is CASSLAGGADTQYF. The CDR3 DNA reads as TGTGCCAGCAGTTTAGCGGGGGGGGCAGATACGCAGTATTTT.

This chain joins TRBV4-3 and TRBJ2-7; 8 bases are a match to TRBD1. Germline CDR1 LGHNA, CDR2 YSLEER. The J segment lost 4 bases and the V segment lost 1 base, leaving 6 bases of the junction unmatched. CDR3 size: 15 residues. CDR3 bases: TGCGCCAGCAGCCAAGGGGCAGGGGGCCTATACGAGCAGTACTTC. This encodes CASSQGAGGLYEQYF.

The chain links TRBV11-2 to TRBJ1-1; D uncertain. Germline lookup yields CDR1 SGHAT and CDR2 FQNNGV. The CDR3 extends over 15 amino acids. V dropped 0 bases and J dropped 5 bases, with 13 bases sitting between them. The CDR3 protein is CASSLDGYLGTEAFF. The CDR3 DNA follows: TGTGCCAGCAGCTTAGATGGTTATCTGGGGACTGAAGCTTTCTTT. The full variable domain, with the rest looked up from reference TRBV11-2 and TRBJ1-1, is EAGVAQSPRYKIIEKRQSVAFWCNPISGHATLYWYQQILGQGPKLLIQFQNNGVVDDSQLPKDRFSAERLKGVDSTLKIQPAKLEDSAVYLCASSLDGYLGTEAFFGQGTRLTVV.

This clone was seen more than once but under ten times. Other DNA sequences of this sample code for an identical CDR3. The chain has TRBV25-1 and TRBJ2-3; D remains ambiguous. V lost 3 bases to trimming and J lost 1 base, with 8 bases between them. Germline V CDR1 and CDR2: MGHDK, SYGVNS. This CDR3 is 14 amino acids long. CDR3 nucleotides: TGTGCCAGCAGTGATCCGTTGGGCACAGATACGCAGTATTTT. Protein sequence: CASSDPLGTDTQYF. The variable domain in full, with the rest retrieved from reference TRBV25-1 and TRBJ2-3, is EADIYQTPRYLVIGTGKKITLECSQTMGHDKMYWYQQDPGMELHLIHYSYGVNSTEKGDLSSESTVSRIRTEHFPLTLESARPSHTSQYLCASSDPLGTDTQYFGPGTRLTVL.

This clone was counted a few times. The CDR3 protein is CASFHGYTF. CDR3 in DNA: TGTGCCTCTTTTCATGGCTACACCTTC. The chain uses TRBV13 and TRBJ1-2; unclear D gene. Trimming removed 11 bases from V and 6 bases from J, with 7 bases in between. The CDR3 has 9 amino acids. The V gene's germline CDR1 is PRHDT and CDR2 FYEKMQ (reference sequence).

This clone was counted a few times. This chain links TRBV5-4 with TRBJ1-3; D unclear. This CDR3 is 13 amino acids long. V was trimmed by 2 bases and J by 0 bases, leaving 3 bases between them. The germline gives CDR1 SGHNT, CDR2 YYREEE (reference sequence). The chain's CDR3 is CASSLNSGNTIYF. CDR3 sequence (DNA): TGTGCCAGCAGCTTAAACTCTGGAAACACCATATATTTT.

This clone was picked up a small number of times. The chain has TRBV19 and TRBJ1-1; no firm D call. V was shortened by 3 bases and J by 1 base, with 6 bases between the two germline ends. The CDR3 is 13 residues long. Looked up from germline, CDR1 is LNHDA and CDR2 is SQIVND (reference sequence). CDR3 residues: CASSMNWNTEAFF. In DNA form, the CDR3 reads TGTGCCAGTAGTATGAACTGGAACACTGAAGCTTTCTTT.

In its sample, this clone was seen a few times. J is TRBJ1-5 and V is TRBV23-1, with D tentatively TRBD1 (6 bases). TRBV23-1 is known as an ORF, though its function is uncertain. V lost 1 base, J lost 2 bases, and 12 bases lay in between. CDR3 length equals 16 residues. The CDR3 DNA follows: TGCGCCAGCAGTCAATACGCAGGGGAGTGCAATCAGCCCCAGCATTTT. Translation gives CASSQYAGECNQPQHF.

This clone was picked up a small number of times. Additional DNA sequences in this sample encode the identical CDR3. J is TRBJ2-3 and V is TRBV7-9, with D possibly matching TRBD1 (5 bases). V shed 0 bases and J shed 2 bases, with 9 bases lying between them. CDR1 and CDR2 from the germline V gene are SEHNR and FQNEAQ (reference sequence). The CDR3 spans 15 residues. DNA of the CDR3: TGTGCCAGCAGCTTAGCGGGGCTATCCACAGATACGCAGTATTTT. This translates into CASSLAGLSTDTQYF.

In this sample, this clone turned up a few times. V usage is TRBV27 and J usage is TRBJ2-7, with D perhaps given as TRBD1 or TRBD2 (5 bases each). CDR1 is MNHEY, CDR2 SMNVEV, per germline (reference sequence). The CDR3 extends over 15 amino acids. V was clipped by 4 bases and J by 0 bases, with 13 bases between them. The CDR3 is CASSSTGTASYEQYF. The CDR3 DNA follows: TGTGCCAGCAGTTCGACCGGGACGGCCTCCTACGAGCAGTACTTC.

This clone was observed a handful of times. The chain joins TRBV11-2 to TRBJ1-3; D is undetermined. This CDR3 contains 13 residues. Germline V CDR1 and CDR2: SGHAT, FQNNGV. Trimming removed 6 bases from V and 2 bases from J, with 8 bases in between. CDR3 amino acids: CASSFQPGNTIYF. CDR3 DNA sequence: TGTGCCAGCAGTTTTCAGCCTGGAAACACCATATATTTT.

The chain has TRBV2 and TRBJ2-7; D is ambiguous. Trimming stripped 8 bases from V and 2 bases from J, with 7 bases between. The V gene's germline CDR1 is SNHLY and CDR2 FYNNEI. CDR3 size: 11 residues. The CDR3 sequence is CASGRTYEQYF. The CDR3, as DNA: TGTGCCAGCGGAAGAACCTACGAGCAGTACTTC.

The rearrangement links TRBV7-2 to TRBJ2-5; D may be TRBD1 (6 bases). The CDR3 has 14 amino acids. Germline V CDR1 and CDR2: SGHTA, FQGNSA. V was shortened by 4 bases and J by 4 bases, with 13 bases between the two germline ends. The chain's CDR3 is CASSSSGVGETQYF. CDR3 sequence (DNA): TGTGCCAGCAGCTCCTCAGGGGTTGGAGAGACCCAGTACTTC.

J is TRBJ2-5 and V is TRBV7-3; no reliable D call. The CDR3 runs 11 residues. V lost 10 bases, J lost 5 bases, and 11 bases lay in between. CDR1 is SGHTA and CDR2 is FQGTGA in the germline V gene. CDR3 in amino acids: CANPWRETQYF. As DNA, the CDR3 is TGTGCCAACCCGTGGCGGGAGACCCAGTACTTC.

The sample holds a few counts of this clone. This chain connects TRBV2 to TRBJ2-6, with D possibly matching TRBD1 (6 bases). V lost 3 bases to trimming and J lost 0 bases, with 12 bases between them. In germline, CDR1 is SNHLY, CDR2 FYNNEI. The CDR3 is 17 residues long. For the CDR3, the DNA is TGTGCCAGCAGTGAGGGACAAGGGTTCTCTGGGGCCAACGTCCTGACTTTC. Protein product: CASSEGQGFSGANVLTF.

The genes are TRBV28 and TRBJ2-3, with 9 nucleotides matching TRBD1. V was pared by 5 bases and J by 5 bases, with 14 bases of the junction left unmatched. This CDR3 region has 17 residues. The germline V gene encodes CDR1 MDHEN and CDR2 SYDVKM. This CDR3 is CASSLHASGTGRDTQYF. CDR3 nucleotide sequence: TGTGCCAGCAGTCTACATGCGTCCGGGACAGGGAGAGATACGCAGTATTTT.

This clone has a handful of counts. The chain joins TRBV19 to TRBJ1-6; a weak D match, TRBD1 (5 bases). Germline V gene data show CDR1 as LNHDA and CDR2 as SQIVND (reference sequence). V was clipped by 5 bases and J by 9 bases, with 11 bases between them. This CDR3 contains 13 residues. The CDR3 DNA is TGTGCCAGTAGTCCGACAGAAAGTTCACCCCTCCACTTT. Protein product: CASSPTESSPLHF.

About this clone itself: The same CDR3 is also encoded by other DNA sequences in this sample. This sequence joins TRBV6-5 and TRBJ2-3; the D is unclear. Germline lookup yields CDR1 MNHEY and CDR2 SVGAGI. V was pared by 2 bases and J by 1 base, with 10 bases between. The CDR3 consists of 15 residues. Here the CDR3 DNA reads TGTGCCAGCAGTTACGGAAGTGGGGGCACAGATACGCAGTATTTT. This translates into CASSYGSGGTDTQYF.